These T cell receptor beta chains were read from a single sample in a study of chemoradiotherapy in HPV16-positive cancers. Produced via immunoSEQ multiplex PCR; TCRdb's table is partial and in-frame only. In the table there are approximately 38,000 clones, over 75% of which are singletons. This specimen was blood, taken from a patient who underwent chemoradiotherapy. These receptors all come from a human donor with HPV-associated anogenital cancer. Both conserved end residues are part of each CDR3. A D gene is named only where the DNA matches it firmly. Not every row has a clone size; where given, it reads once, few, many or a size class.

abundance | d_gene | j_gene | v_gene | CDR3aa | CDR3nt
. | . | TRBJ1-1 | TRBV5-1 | CASKPPANTEAFF | TGCGCCAGCAAACCGCCAGCAAACACTGAAGCTTTCTTT
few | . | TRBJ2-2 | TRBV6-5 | CASTSGRRGGELFF | TGTGCCAGCACCTCAGGCCGGCGTGGCGGGGAGCTGTTTTTT
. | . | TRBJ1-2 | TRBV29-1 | CSVERTVTDGYTF | TGCAGCGTTGAACGGACGGTCACGGATGGCTACACCTTC
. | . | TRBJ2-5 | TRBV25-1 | CASSEIVAKETQYF | TGTGCCAGCAGTGAAATAGTAGCTAAAGAGACCCAGTACTTC
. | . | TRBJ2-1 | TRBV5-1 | CASSSLERPYNEQFF | TGCGCCAGCAGCAGTCTCGAGCGTCCTTACAATGAGCAGTTCTTC
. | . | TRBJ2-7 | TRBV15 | CATSRDTDYEQYF | TGTGCCACCAGCAGAGATACGGACTACGAGCAGTACTTC
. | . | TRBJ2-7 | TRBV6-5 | CASSSSGTSSYEQYF | TGTGCCAGCAGTTCCTCCGGGACCAGCTCCTACGAGCAGTACTTC
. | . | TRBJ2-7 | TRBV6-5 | CASSPRRDEQYF | TGTGCCAGCAGTCCCCGGAGGGACGAGCAGTACTTC
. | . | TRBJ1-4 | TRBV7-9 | CASSLATNEKLFF | TGTGCCAGCAGCTTAGCTACTAATGAAAAACTGTTTTTT
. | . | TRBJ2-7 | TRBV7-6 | CASSLERASYEQYF | TGTGCCAGCAGCTTAGAAAGGGCCTCCTACGAGCAGTACTTC
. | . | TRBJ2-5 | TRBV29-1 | CSVEGAVRGIKETQYF | TGCAGCGTTGAAGGTGCGGTTAGGGGGATCAAAGAGACCCAGTACTTC
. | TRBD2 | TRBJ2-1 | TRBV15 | CATSSPSGGYTYNEQFF | TGTGCCACCAGCAGCCCTAGCGGGGGATACACCTACAATGAGCAGTTCTTC
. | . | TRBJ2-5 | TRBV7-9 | CASSVRGNQETQYF | TGTGCCAGCAGCGTACGGGGGAACCAAGAGACCCAGTACTTC
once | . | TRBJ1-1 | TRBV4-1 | CASSPLGGPRNTEAFF | TGCGCCAGCAGCCCCCTCGGGGGGCCGCGGAACACTGAAGCTTTCTTT
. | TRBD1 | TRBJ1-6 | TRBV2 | CASRAGTGSSPLHF | TGTGCCAGCAGGGCCGGGACAGGGAGTTCACCCCTCCACTTT
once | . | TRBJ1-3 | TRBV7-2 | CASTPAEGRNTIYF | TGTGCCAGCACCCCCGCCGAGGGACGAAACACCATATATTTT
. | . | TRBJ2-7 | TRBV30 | CAWSVPPGSYEQYF | TGTGCCTGGAGTGTACCTCCGGGCAGCTACGAGCAGTACTTC
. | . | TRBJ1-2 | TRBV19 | CASSISGRGPLGFFF | TGTGCCAGTAGTATTAGTGGGAGAGGCCCTCTCGGCTTCTTCTTC
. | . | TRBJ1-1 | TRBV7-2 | CASSFPIGQGTEAFF | TGTGCCAGCAGCTTTCCAATTGGTCAGGGAACTGAAGCTTTCTTT
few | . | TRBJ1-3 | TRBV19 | CASRMGASGNTIYF | TGTGCCAGTAGGATGGGGGCCTCTGGAAACACCATATATTTT
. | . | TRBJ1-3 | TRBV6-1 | CASSEADGRNTIYF | TGTGCCAGCAGTGAAGCGGACGGCAGGAACACCATATATTTT
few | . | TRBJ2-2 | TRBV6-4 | CASSDIYGELFF | TGTGCCAGCAGTGACATTTATGGGGAGCTGTTTTTT
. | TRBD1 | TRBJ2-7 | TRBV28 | CASSVPQGGDEQYF | TGTGCCAGCAGTGTCCCACAGGGGGGAGACGAGCAGTACTTC
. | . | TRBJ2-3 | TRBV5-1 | CASSLVSPTDTQYF | TGCGCCAGCAGCTTGGTCAGCCCCACAGATACGCAGTATTTT
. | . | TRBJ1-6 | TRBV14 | CASSQDPSGKSPLHF | TGTGCCAGCAGCCAAGATCCCAGCGGTAAATCACCCCTCCACTTT
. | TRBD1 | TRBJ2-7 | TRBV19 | CASMDRVRAEQYF | TGTGCCAGTATGGACAGGGTAAGGGCCGAGCAGTACTTC
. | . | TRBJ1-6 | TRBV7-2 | CASSYYNSPLHF | TGTGCCAGCAGCTACTATAATTCACCCCTCCACTTT
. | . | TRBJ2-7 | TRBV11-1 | CASSARGLGSPYEQYF | TGTGCCAGCAGCGCGAGGGGATTGGGCTCCCCCTACGAGCAGTACTTC
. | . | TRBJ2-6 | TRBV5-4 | CASSQPLSGANVLTF | TGTGCCAGCAGCCAGCCCCTGTCTGGGGCCAACGTCCTGACTTTC